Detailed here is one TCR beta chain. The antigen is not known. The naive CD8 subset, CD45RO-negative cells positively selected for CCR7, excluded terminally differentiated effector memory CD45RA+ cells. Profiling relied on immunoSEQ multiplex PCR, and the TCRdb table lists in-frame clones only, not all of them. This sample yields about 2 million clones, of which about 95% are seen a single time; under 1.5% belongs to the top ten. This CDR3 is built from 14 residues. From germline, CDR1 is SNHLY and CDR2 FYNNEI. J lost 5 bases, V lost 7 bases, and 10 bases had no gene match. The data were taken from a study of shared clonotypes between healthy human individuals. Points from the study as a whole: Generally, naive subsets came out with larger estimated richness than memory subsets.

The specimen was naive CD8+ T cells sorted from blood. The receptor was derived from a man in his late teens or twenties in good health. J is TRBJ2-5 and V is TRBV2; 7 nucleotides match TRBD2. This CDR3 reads CASTEGGARETQYF. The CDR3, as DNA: TGTGCCAGCACCGAGGGAGGGGCGCGGGAGACCCAGTACTTC.